This TCR beta chain was observed in a study of neoadjuvant anti-PD-1 for oral cavity cancer. Regarding the study as a whole: Each response group had just three patients in TCR analyses.

Sequencing was performed with immunoSEQ multiplex PCR; in TCRdb, only in-frame clones are kept and a portion is missing. In the table there are 15,000 to 20,000 clones, about two thirds of which are singletons. This clone showed up just once. Its antigen remains unknown. The germline CDR1 and CDR2 sequences are MNHNS and SASEGT. Trimming shortened V by 6 bases and J by 7 bases, and 22 bases separated the two germline ends. This CDR3 has 15 amino acids. The source was PBMCs, collected before nivolumab (anti-PD-1) treatment. The clonotype comes from a person aged 35-79 years with oral cavity squamous cell carcinoma. V gene TRBV6-1 combines with J gene TRBJ2-7; the D is unclear. The CDR3 protein is CASSALRSALGEQYF. The CDR3 DNA reads TGTGCCAGCAGCGCCCTCCGTTCGGCCCTCGGGGAGCAGTACTTC.